The clone carrying this T cell receptor beta chain was found many times. Antigen: not known. These data come from a study of naive and memory T cell subsets. Whole-study findings and limits: Clonotypes are single alpha or beta chains, not paired receptors. Possibly reflecting memory cells re-expressing CD45RA, a few larger clonotypes occurred in naive repertoires, especially CD8. TCR counts from RNA may reflect activation-linked expression changes.

Two oligonucleotides, mixed equimolar, formed the beta constant-region primer covering TRBC1 and TRBC2. Four rounds of PCR amplified the ligated cDNA using nested alpha and beta constant-region primers plus SP2. TCRdb reanalysed the UMI-ligation and nested PCR reads using MiXCR and keeps one entry per CDR3 protein. The sample lists about 99,000 distinct CDR3 sequences; more than 14% were seen once. This CDR3 is 17 amino acids long. Trimming pared 3 bases from V and 0 bases from J, leaving 17 bases between. Germline V CDR1 and CDR2: SGHDT, YYEEEE. Source material: naive CD8+ T cells from blood. The chain carries TRBV5-6 and TRBJ2-3; possible D gene TRBD2, 5 bases. This clonotype was obtained from a human donor in good health. The CDR3 DNA reads TGTGCCAGCAGCTCCGCCGGGAACGCGGAAAGCACAGATACGCAGTATTTT. It encodes CASSSAGNAESTDTQYF.